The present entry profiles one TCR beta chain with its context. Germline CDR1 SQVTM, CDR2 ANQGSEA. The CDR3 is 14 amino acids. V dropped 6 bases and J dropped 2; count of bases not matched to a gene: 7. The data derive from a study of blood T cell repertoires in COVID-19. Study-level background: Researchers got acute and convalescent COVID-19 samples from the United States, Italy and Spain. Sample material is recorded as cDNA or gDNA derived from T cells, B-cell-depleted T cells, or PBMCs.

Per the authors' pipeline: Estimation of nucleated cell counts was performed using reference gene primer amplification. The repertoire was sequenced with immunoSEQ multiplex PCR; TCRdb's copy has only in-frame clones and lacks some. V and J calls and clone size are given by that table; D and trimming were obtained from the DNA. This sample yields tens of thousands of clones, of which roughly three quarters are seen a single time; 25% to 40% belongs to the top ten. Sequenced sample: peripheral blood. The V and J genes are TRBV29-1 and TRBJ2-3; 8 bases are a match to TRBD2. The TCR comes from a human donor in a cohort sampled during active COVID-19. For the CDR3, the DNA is TGCAGCGTAGAGAAAGGACTAGCCACAGATACGCAGTATTTT. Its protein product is CSVEKGLATDTQYF.